Sequencing of this T cell receptor (beta chain) was carried out in a study of tumor-infiltrating lymphocytes in primary liver carcinoma. Note on this clonotype: Its cognate antigen is unknown. Mismatch with germline at one junction end may stem from a read error.

This CDR3 is built from 17 residues. Germline-derived CDR1 and CDR2 are SGHNT and YYREEE (reference sequence). The authors made TCR beta cDNA from 500 to 600 ng total RNA with a constant-region primer. Slightly modified ARM-PCR served as the procedure for the TCR beta libraries. These libraries came from three rounds of nested multiplex PCR. The first two PCR rounds, roughly 10 cycles each, used TRBV1-TRBV30 forward primers and a C-beta reverse primer. TCRdb itself ran the multiplex PCR reads through MiXCR, one entry per CDR3 protein. The sample lists over 25,000 distinct CDR3 sequences; roughly 78% were seen once. Study findings and constraints: Only about 8-24% of top clones were detected in each of the five tumor regions.

Total RNA and DNA came together from around 20-30 mg of bulk tissue without cell sorting. Specimen: liver tumor tissue from sampling region 3. The subset was: tumor region T3, left-lateral pole. The receptor's source is a man between 40 and 49 years old with primary liver carcinoma and hepatitis B virus infection. The chain recombines TRBV5-4 with TRBJ2-2, with 9 bases fitting TRBD2. The CDR3 loop reads CASSLVVRGGHGGELFF. The CDR3 DNA reads TGTGCCAGCAGCTTGGTGGTGCGGGGGGGCCACGGCGGGGAACTGTTTTTT.